The clone carrying this TCR beta chain was found once. J gave up 5 bases and V 3 bases, and 3 bases lay outside the gene matches. Germline lookup yields CDR1 SGHDT and CDR2 YYEEEE. CDR3 length: 13 residues. The record originates from a study of blood T cell repertoires in COVID-19. About the study: Sources were T cells, B-cell-depleted T cells, or PBMCs; the material itself was cDNA or gDNA.

In the authors' workflow: By means of reference gene primer amplification, nucleated cell counts were estimated. Clones were sequenced by immunoSEQ multiplex PCR, and TCRdb holds only the in-frame ones, with some missing. V and J calls and clone size are copied from that table; D and trimming were computed from the DNA. The sample consists of under 200,000 clones, approximately 87% of them appearing once. Seattle researchers signed up patients amid active infection and tracked them longitudinally. The chain joins TRBV5-6 to TRBJ2-7; TRBD1 agrees at 9 bases. Material: peripheral blood. The sequence came from a woman aged 70-85 years with COVID-19, enrolled during active disease. CDR3 sequence: CASSSTGGNEQYF. In DNA form, the CDR3 reads TGTGCCAGCAGCTCGACAGGGGGAAACGAGCAGTACTTC.